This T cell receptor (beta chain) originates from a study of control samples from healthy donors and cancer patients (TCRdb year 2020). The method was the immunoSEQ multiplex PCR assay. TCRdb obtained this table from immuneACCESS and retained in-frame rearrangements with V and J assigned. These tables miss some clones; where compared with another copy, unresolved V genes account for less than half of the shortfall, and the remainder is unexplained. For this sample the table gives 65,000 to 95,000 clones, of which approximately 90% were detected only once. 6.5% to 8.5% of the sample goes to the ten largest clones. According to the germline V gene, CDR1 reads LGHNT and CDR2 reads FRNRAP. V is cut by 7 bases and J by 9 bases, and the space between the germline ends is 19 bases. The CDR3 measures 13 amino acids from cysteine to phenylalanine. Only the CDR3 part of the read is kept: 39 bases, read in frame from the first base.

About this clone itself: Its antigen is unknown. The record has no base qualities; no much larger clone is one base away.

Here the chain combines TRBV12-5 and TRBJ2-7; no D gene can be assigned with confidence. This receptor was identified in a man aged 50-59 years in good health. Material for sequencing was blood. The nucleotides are TGTGCTAGTGCCCTTTTGGAGCACCATTTGCAGTACTTC. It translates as CASALLEHHLQYF.